Shown below are 23 T cell receptor beta chains from a single sample sequenced in a study of blood T cells in healthy people across ages. Through a sample-barcoded 5' primer and a J-beta primer mix, a second PCR was run for 7 to 11 cycles. From the 5' RACE reads, TCRdb called clonotypes with MiXCR, one entry per CDR3 protein. This table has about 830,000 distinct CDR3 sequences, under 80% appearing once. The specimen was blood. These receptors were obtained from a man aged 25-40 years in good health.

V and J are TRBV3-1 and TRBJ2-4, with D possibly being TRBD1 (6 bases). The J call may be wrong; the DNA end is better matched by TRBJ2-7. CDR3 size: 17 residues. Germline loops: CDR1 LGHDT, CDR2 YNNKEL (reference sequence). In DNA, the CDR3 is TGTGCCAGCAGCCAAGCATACAGTTGGACAGTACCCTACGAGCAGTACTTC. Its translation is CASSQAYSWTVPYEQYF.

This rearrangement joins TRBV9 to TRBJ2-5; perhaps TRBD1 as D (6 bases). The V end was cut by 3 bases, the J end by 2 bases, with 11 bases between. Germline V gives CDR1 SGDLS, CDR2 YYNGEE. This CDR3 comprises 14 residues. The CDR3 spells CASSAGGQQETQYF. CDR3 nucleotides: TGTGCCAGCAGCGCAGGTGGACAGCAAGAGACCCAGTACTTC.

The chain uses TRBV9 and TRBJ1-6; 10 nucleotides align to TRBD1. CDR3 length: 15 amino acids. The ends lost 4 bases at V and 10 bases at J; junction bases unmatched: 8. Germline V gene sequence: CDR1 SGDLS, CDR2 YYNGEE. CDR3 DNA: TGTGCCAGCAGCCAATCCGGGACAGGGGCCTCACCCCTCCACTTT. This gives the protein CASSQSGTGASPLHF.

This chain links TRBV12-3 or TRBV12-4 with TRBJ1-2; TRBD1 is a possible D gene (5 bases). The V gene lost 3 bases and the J gene lost 4 bases, with 12 bases spanning the gap. CDR3 size: 14 residues. CDR3 sequence reads: CASSLGLGGYGYTF. The CDR3 bases are TGTGCCAGCAGTTTGGGCCTTGGGGGCTATGGCTACACCTTC.

This rearrangement joins TRBV6-2 or TRBV6-3 to TRBJ2-7, with TRBD2 matching over 8 bases. This CDR3 is built from 14 residues. Germline-derived CDR1 and CDR2 are MNHEY and SVGEGT. Trimming cost V 5 bases and J 5 bases; bases outside gene matches: 8. The CDR3 loop reads CASSGLTSENEQYF. The CDR3 bases are TGTGCCAGCAGTGGCCTGACTAGCGAGAACGAGCAGTACTTC.

The V gene is TRBV30, the J gene TRBJ2-1; tentative D call: TRBD1 (6 bases). CDR3 length: 13 amino acids. From germline, CDR1 is GTSNPN and CDR2 SVGIG (reference sequence). The V end lost 5 bases, the J end lost 9 bases, and 17 bases lay between the germline ends. The CDR3 coding sequence is TGTGCCTGGGGTTGGGGGCCCCCCCCTGAGCAGTTCTTC. It translates to CAWGWGPPPEQFF.

V usage is TRBV7-2 and J usage is TRBJ2-5, with TRBD2 as a possible D gene (6 bases). Trimming cost V 7 bases and J 0 bases, with 12 bases left between them. CDR1 and CDR2 (germline): SGHTA, FQGNSA. The CDR3 extends over 14 amino acids. CDR3 sequence reads: CASNSGMYQETQYF. In DNA form, the CDR3 reads TGTGCCAGCAATAGCGGAATGTACCAAGAGACCCAGTACTTC.

The genes are TRBV29-1 and TRBJ2-1; 8 nucleotides match TRBD1. The J call could be wrong; TRBJ2-7 is a better fit for the DNA end. The CDR3 contains 14 residues. Germline V lookup: CDR1 SQVTM, CDR2 ANQGSEA. The CDR3 protein is CSVLRWTGSNEQYF. DNA for the CDR3: TGCAGCGTCCTCCGGTGGACAGGGTCCAATGAGCAGTACTTC.

This chain joins TRBV4-3 and TRBJ2-6; unclear D gene. With 4 bases removed from V and 4 bases from J, the gap between germline ends came to 11 bases. CDR3 length: 15 amino acids. Germline V gives CDR1 LGHNA, CDR2 YSLEER. The CDR3 reads CASSREPSGANVLTF. CDR3 nucleotide sequence: TGCGCCAGCAGCCGAGAGCCTTCCGGGGCCAACGTCCTGACTTTC.

This clonotype has more than one count but fewer than ten. V and J are TRBV20-1 and TRBJ2-5; unclear D gene. V shed 1 base and J shed 2 bases, with 8 bases lying between them. From germline, CDR1 is DFQATT and CDR2 SNEGSKA (reference sequence). The CDR3 totals 13 residues. The CDR3 reads CSARVLGQETQYF. The CDR3 bases are TGCAGTGCTAGAGTTTTGGGACAAGAGACCCAGTACTTC.

V is TRBV20-1 and J is TRBJ2-4; 7 bases align to TRBD1. The length of the CDR3 is 13 residues. The germline gives CDR1 DFQATT, CDR2 SNEGSKA (reference sequence). V shed 3 bases and J 6 bases; nucleotides not matched to a gene: 5. The CDR3 DNA reads TGCAGTGCTAGTGAGACAGGGTTAAACATTCAGTACTTC. Its protein is CSASETGLNIQYF.

The rearrangement links TRBV5-5 to TRBJ2-7; 7 bases fit TRBD1. Germline V lookup: CDR1 SGHKS, CDR2 YYEKEE (reference sequence). This CDR3 is built from 14 residues. Trimming took 4 bases from V and 5 from J; bases not matched to a gene: 9. CDR3 in amino acids: CASSQQGNGDEQYF. DNA of the CDR3: TGTGCCAGCAGCCAACAGGGGAACGGGGACGAGCAGTACTTC.

This clonotype was seen a few times. The genes are TRBV27 and TRBJ2-1; D remains unclear. Germline CDR1 MNHEY, CDR2 SMNVEV (reference sequence). V shed 5 bases and J shed 9 bases, with 14 bases lying between them. The CDR3 covers 13 residues. CDR3 loop: CASSPSRASEQFF. The CDR3 DNA is TGTGCCAGCAGTCCCTCCCGAGCGAGTGAGCAGTTCTTC.

V is TRBV29-1 and J is TRBJ2-1; 8 bases are a match to TRBD1. The closer fit of TRBJ2-7 to the DNA end suggests the J call may be wrong. The CDR3 consists of 14 residues. The V gene's germline CDR1 is SQVTM and CDR2 ANQGSEA. The CDR3 bases are TGCAGCGTCCGGCCTACAGGGGGATCCGGCGAGCAGTACTTC. Its protein is CSVRPTGGSGEQYF.

The V call is TRBV6-6, the J call TRBJ2-7; tentatively, D is TRBD1 or TRBD2 (5 bases each). The CDR3 has 16 residues. From germline, CDR1 is MNHNY and CDR2 SVGAGI (reference sequence). Between the trimmed V and J ends, which lost 5 bases and 2 bases, there was a span of 19 bases. Written as DNA, the CDR3 is TGTGCCAGCAGTGCCCGGGACCCAGGAGGCCCCTACGAGCAGTACTTC. Residues: CASSARDPGGPYEQYF.

This clonotype was found many times. The junction departs from the called germline gene at one end, perhaps through a read error. V and J are TRBV5-1 and TRBJ2-7; 8 bases are a match to TRBD1. Germline lookup yields CDR1 SGHRS and CDR2 YFSETQ. The CDR3 extends over 14 amino acids. In DNA, the CDR3 is TGTGCCAGCAGCTTAGGACAGGGAAACTACGAGCAGTACTTC. It specifies CASSLGQGNYEQYF.

This clonotype showed up just a few times. The chain's CDR3 is CASSNRDRDEQYF. CDR3 in DNA: TGTGCCAGCAGCAACCGGGACAGGGACGAGCAGTACTTC. The chain carries TRBV7-2 and TRBJ2-4; 9 nucleotides align to TRBD1. Matching the DNA end better, TRBJ2-7 makes the J call doubtful. This CDR3 spans 13 amino acids. Germline assignment: CDR1 SGHTA and CDR2 FQGNSA.

This clonotype was counted between two and nine times. This sequence joins TRBV10-2 and TRBJ2-1; 7 bases match TRBD1. The germline CDR1 and CDR2 sequences are WSHSY and SAAADI. This CDR3 is built from 11 residues. V gave up 4 bases and J gave up 9 bases; unmatched junction bases: 0. The CDR3 coding sequence is TGCGCCAGCAGTGGGGACAGTGAGCAGTTCTTC. It yields the protein CASSGDSEQFF.

This clonotype appeared a few times. At one boundary the junction diverges from the germline segment, which might be a read error. The rearrangement uses TRBV7-3 and TRBJ2-1; maybe TRBD2 (6 bases). The CDR3 is 15 residues long. CDR1 SGHTA and CDR2 FQGTGA come from the germline V gene. The CDR3 DNA reads as TGTGCCAGCAGCCAAACCCTTACTAGCTACAATGAGCAGTTCTTT. Protein sequence: CASSQTLTSYNEQFF.

This clonotype was found a few times. This rearrangement joins TRBV7-8 to TRBJ2-5; possibly TRBD2 for D (7 bases). The germline V gene encodes CDR1 SGHVS and CDR2 FQNEAQ. This CDR3 spans 13 amino acids. Trimming removed 8 bases at V and 7 bases at J, with 17 bases between. The DNA of the CDR3 is TGTGCCAGCTGTGTCGGGGGGCGCGGGACCCAGTACTTC. Its translation: CASCVGGRGTQYF.

This chain joins TRBV6-2 or TRBV6-3 and TRBJ2-3; D unclear. This CDR3 is 12 amino acids long. The germline gives CDR1 MNHEY, CDR2 SVGEGT. Between the trimmed V and J ends, which lost 3 bases and 8 bases, there was a span of 9 bases. CDR3 sequence: CASSYGALTQYF. CDR3 DNA: TGTGCCAGCAGTTATGGAGCGCTTACGCAGTATTTT.

Note on this clonotype: Compared with germline, one end of the junction differs, possibly owing to a read error. J is TRBJ1-4 and V is TRBV7-9; TRBD1 agrees at 7 bases. The CDR3 is made up of 14 amino acids. CDR1 and CDR2 from the germline V gene are SEHNR and FQNEAQ (reference sequence). The CDR3 reads CASGDDRDNEELFF. CDR3 in DNA: TGTGCCAGCGGAGACGACAGGGATAATGAAGAACTGTTTTTT.

This clonotype was found a few times. The chain employs TRBV20-1 and TRBJ2-5; 7 bases are a match to TRBD2. J was trimmed by 3 bases and V by 3 bases; bases with no gene match: 1. The germline V gene encodes CDR1 DFQATT and CDR2 SNEGSKA (reference sequence). CDR3 length: 12 amino acids. The CDR3 loop reads CSARAGEETQYF. CDR3 DNA: TGCAGTGCTAGGGCGGGGGAAGAGACCCAGTACTTC.